The 8 T cell receptor beta chains presented below share a single source sample, sequenced in a study of blood T cell repertoires in COVID-19. Only in-frame clones appear in the TCRdb table, and some are missing; sequencing was by immunoSEQ multiplex PCR. The data contain some 110,000 clones, more than 60% of them singletons. The sequencing sample was made of peripheral blood. The receptors shown here come from a man between 45 and 60 years old with acute or convalescent COVID-19.

The chain joins TRBV7-9 to TRBJ1-2; 9 bases are shared with TRBD1. The CDR3 is 17 residues long. The V gene's germline CDR1 is SEHNR and CDR2 FQNEAQ (reference sequence). The ends lost 4 bases at V and 4 bases at J; junction bases unmatched: 13. CDR3 residues: CASSSIDGTGSLYGYTF. In DNA form, the CDR3 reads TGTGCCAGCAGCTCCATAGACGGGACAGGGTCCCTCTATGGCTACACCTTC.

V usage is TRBV5-1 and J usage is TRBJ2-2, with 9 bases lining up with TRBD1. Germline CDR1 reads SGHRS; CDR2 reads YFSETQ. This CDR3 region has 14 residues. V trimming: 6 bases; J trimming: 2 bases; junction bases outside the gene matches: 2. The CDR3 nucleotides read TGCGCCAGCACGGGACAGGGAAACACCGGGGAGCTGTTTTTT. This encodes CASTGQGNTGELFF.

The J gene is TRBJ1-1, the V gene TRBV4-1; 9 bases line up with TRBD1. The junction had 3 bases not matched to a gene; V was cut back by 6 bases and J by 1 base. The CDR3 covers 14 residues. Germline CDR1 reads MGHRA; CDR2 reads YSYEKL. CDR3 sequence (DNA): TGCGCCAGCAGACCACAGGGGGCGAACACTGAAGCTTTCTTT. Its translation is CASRPQGANTEAFF.

The genes are TRBV5-4 and TRBJ2-7, with D perhaps matching TRBD2 (5 bases). There are 12 residues in the CDR3. Germline CDR1 reads SGHNT; CDR2 reads YYREEE (reference sequence). V gave up 1 base and J gave up 6 bases, with 8 bases separating them. The CDR3 sequence is CASSLWGAEQYF. The CDR3 nucleotides are TGTGCCAGCAGCTTGTGGGGAGCCGAGCAGTACTTC. The variable domain in full, with the rest retrieved from reference TRBV5-4 and TRBJ2-7, is ETGVTQSPTHLIKTRGQQVTLRCSSQSGHNTVSWYQQALGQGPQFIFQYYREEENGRGNFPPRFSGLQFPNYSSELNVNALELDDSALYLCASSLWGAEQYFGPGTRLTVT.

This chain joins TRBV5-1 and TRBJ2-7; 9 positions agree with TRBD2. Germline CDR1 is SGHRS and CDR2 is YFSETQ. The J segment lost 2 bases and the V segment lost 3 bases, leaving 6 bases of the junction unmatched. The CDR3 is 15 residues long. The CDR3 DNA is TGCGCCAGCAGCTCAGGGACTAGCAACGCCTACGAGCAGTACTTC. Protein sequence: CASSSGTSNAYEQYF.

The rearrangement uses TRBV19 and TRBJ2-3, with D possibly being TRBD1 (6 bases). CDR3 length: 11 amino acids. Germline values: CDR1 LNHDA, CDR2 SQIVND (reference sequence). Deletions cut 6 bases from V and 5 bases from J, with 6 bases between. This CDR3 is CASRQGDTQYF. The CDR3 DNA reads TGTGCCAGTAGACAGGGAGATACGCAGTATTTT.

This rearrangement joins TRBV11-3 to TRBJ2-1; 7 nucleotides agree with TRBD2. Germline CDR1 and CDR2: SGHNT and YENEEA. This CDR3 comprises 15 residues. Trimming took 0 bases from V and 6 from J; bases not matched to a gene: 5. In nucleotides, the CDR3 is TGTGCCAGCAGCTTAGATCTCGGCGGGGGCAATGAGCAGTTCTTC. It encodes CASSLDLGGGNEQFF.

This chain links TRBV15 with TRBJ2-3; 14 bases are shared with TRBD2. The CDR3 is 18 residues long. Trimming took 1 base from V and 2 from J; bases not matched to a gene: 5. From germline, CDR1 is LNHNV and CDR2 YYDKDF (reference sequence). The CDR3 loop reads CATSRARLAGGYTDTQYF. In DNA form, the CDR3 reads TGTGCCACCAGCAGAGCAAGACTAGCGGGGGGGTACACAGATACGCAGTATTTT.